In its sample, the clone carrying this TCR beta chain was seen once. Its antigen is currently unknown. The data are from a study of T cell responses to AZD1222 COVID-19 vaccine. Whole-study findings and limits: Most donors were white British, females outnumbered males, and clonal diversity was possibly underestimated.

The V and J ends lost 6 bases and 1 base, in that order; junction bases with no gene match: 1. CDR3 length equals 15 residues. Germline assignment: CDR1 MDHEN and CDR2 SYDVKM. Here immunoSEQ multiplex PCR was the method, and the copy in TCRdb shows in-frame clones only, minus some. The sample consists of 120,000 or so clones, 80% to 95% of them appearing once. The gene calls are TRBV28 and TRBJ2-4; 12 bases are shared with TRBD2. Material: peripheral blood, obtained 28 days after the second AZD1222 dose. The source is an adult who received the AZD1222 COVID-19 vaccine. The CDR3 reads CASRTSGGAKNIQYF. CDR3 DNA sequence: TGTGCCAGCAGAACTAGCGGGGGGGCCAAAAACATTCAGTACTTC.